This T cell receptor beta chain was sequenced in a study of blood T cell repertoires in COVID-19. Study-level background: The samples span acute and convalescent COVID-19 from the United States, Italy and Spain.

Participants, about 18 to 90 years old, spanned fewer than 30 US areas. Clinical histories supplied by participants themselves formed the basis of cohort assignment. The V gene's germline CDR1 is SGHDT and CDR2 YYEEEE. Trimming cost V 4 bases and J 8 bases; bases outside gene matches: 4. This CDR3 is built from 12 residues. Study processing details: By means of reference gene primer amplification, nucleated cell counts were estimated. Clones were read by immunoSEQ multiplex PCR, and TCRdb kept only the in-frame ones, dropping some. The DNA was the basis for D and trimming; V, J and clone size are from that table. The sample lists a few hundred thousand clones; more than 80% were seen once.

The chain links TRBV5-6 to TRBJ1-1; 8 bases align to TRBD1. The receptor comes from a woman younger than 35 who had recovered from COVID-19. The sample consisted of PBMCs or T cells enriched from blood (not recorded which). The CDR3 DNA sequence: TGTGCCAGCAGCCGACAGGGGATGGAAGCTTTCTTT. Encoded protein: CASSRQGMEAFF.